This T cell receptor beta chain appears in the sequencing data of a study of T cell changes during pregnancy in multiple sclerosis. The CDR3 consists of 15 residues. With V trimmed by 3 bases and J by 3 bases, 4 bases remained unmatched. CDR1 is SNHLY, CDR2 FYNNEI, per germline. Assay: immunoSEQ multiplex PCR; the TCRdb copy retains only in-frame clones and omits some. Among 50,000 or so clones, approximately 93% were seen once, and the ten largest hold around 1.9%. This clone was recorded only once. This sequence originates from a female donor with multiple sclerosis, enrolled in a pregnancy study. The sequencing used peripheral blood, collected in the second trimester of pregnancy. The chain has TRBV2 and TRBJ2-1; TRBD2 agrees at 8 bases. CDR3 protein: CASSDSGGSYNEQFF. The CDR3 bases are TGTGCCAGCAGTGATTCGGGGGGGAGCTACAATGAGCAGTTCTTC.